Sequencing of this T cell receptor beta chain was carried out in a study of cytomegalovirus exposure and HLA in healthy donors. Both 60 Vbeta primers and 13 Jbeta primers went into the PCR. The data were produced by immunoSEQ multiplex PCR, yet TCRdb's version contains in-frame clones alone and is incomplete. The table records under 250,000 clones, roughly 84% of them present only once. Germline CDR1 is MNHEY and CDR2 is SMNVEV (reference sequence). V lost 0 bases, J lost 0 bases, and 18 bases lay in between. CDR3 length: 20 residues. This rearrangement joins TRBV27 to TRBJ2-6; a possible D gene is TRBD2 (6 bases). This TCR came from a girl aged 2 to 9 in good health and CMV-seronegative. Input material: PBMCs. As DNA, the CDR3 is TGTGCCAGCAGTTTATCCCCTTACTCGGGGGTCCCCTCTGGGGCCAACGTCCTGACTTTC. Amino acids: CASSLSPYSGVPSGANVLTF.